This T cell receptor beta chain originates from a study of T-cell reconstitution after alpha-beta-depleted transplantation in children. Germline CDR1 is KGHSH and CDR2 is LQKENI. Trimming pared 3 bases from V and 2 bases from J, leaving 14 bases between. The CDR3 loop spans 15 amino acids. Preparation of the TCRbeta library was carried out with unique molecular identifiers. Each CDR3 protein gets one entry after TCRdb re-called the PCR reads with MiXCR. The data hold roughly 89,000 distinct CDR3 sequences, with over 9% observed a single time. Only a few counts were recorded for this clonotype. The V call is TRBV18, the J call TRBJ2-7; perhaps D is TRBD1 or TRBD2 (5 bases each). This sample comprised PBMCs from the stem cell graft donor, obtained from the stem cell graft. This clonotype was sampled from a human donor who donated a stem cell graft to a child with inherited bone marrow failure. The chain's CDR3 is CASSPGTSRAYEQYF. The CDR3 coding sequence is TGTGCCAGCTCACCCGGGACCTCAAGGGCCTACGAGCAGTACTTC.